What follows is one T cell receptor (beta chain) and its context. This sample was included in a study of blood T cell repertoires in COVID-19. Overall study context: Researchers got acute and convalescent COVID-19 samples from the United States, Italy and Spain.

Deletions cut 2 bases from V and 1 base from J, with 9 bases between. CDR3 length equals 14 residues. In germline, CDR1 is SGHDT, CDR2 YYEEEE. Seattle's enrolled individuals joined amid active infection and were then monitored longitudinally. Method: immunoSEQ multiplex PCR; TCRdb's copy keeps in-frame clones and lacks some. The profile covers some 390,000 clones, with around 89% appearing a single time and 1.5% to 1.8% taken by the ten largest. This clonotype originated in a woman between 40 and 50 years old with COVID-19, enrolled during active disease. Specimen: peripheral blood. This chain joins TRBV5-6 and TRBJ1-2; D not resolved. CDR3 sequence reads: CASSFGLSNYGYTF. In DNA, the CDR3 is TGTGCCAGCAGCTTTGGCCTCAGTAACTATGGCTACACCTTC.